Reported below is one T cell receptor beta chain. No antigen is known for it. Researchers made TCR cDNA using 5'RACE template switching, and this step added a universal primer site and UMIs. MiXCR, run by TCRdb on the 5' RACE reads, gives a single entry per CDR3 protein. The sample holds approximately 250,000 distinct CDR3 sequences; over 3% are singletons and the top ten take around a fifth. The data originate from a study of T cells after yellow fever vaccination. Notes on the study in general: The booster saw the reappearance of most primary-vaccination clones (approximately 97% CD4, 70% to 90% CD8).

CDR3 length equals 16 residues. Germline lookup yields CDR1 LGHNA and CDR2 YSLEER. Trimming removed 1 base from V and 2 bases from J; junction bases left unmatched: 5. V gene TRBV4-3 combines with J gene TRBJ1-5; TRBD1 aligns across 7 bases. The sequence came from a man between 18 and 29 years old who received the YFV17D yellow fever vaccine. Sequencing was performed on PBMCs, taken 15 days after the yellow fever booster vaccination. CDR3 region: CASSQATGFGNQPQHF. CDR3 sequence (DNA): TGCGCCAGCAGCCAAGCGACAGGGTTCGGCAATCAGCCCCAGCATTTT.